Following are 24 T cell receptor beta chains from one sample sequenced in a study of blood T cells in healthy people across ages. Next came a second PCR, run for 7 to 11 cycles, which used a sample-barcoded 5' primer along with a J-beta primer mix. Each CDR3 protein is one row after TCRdb ran MiXCR on the 5' RACE reads. The sample records 350,000 to 450,000 distinct CDR3 sequences, approximately 52% being singletons. Source material: blood. Receptors were obtained from a man aged 55 to 70 in good health.

CDR3 amino acids: CASSLEVYNEQFF. The CDR3 DNA reads TGTGCCAGCAGCTTAGAAGTTTACAATGAGCAGTTCTTC. This chain uses TRBV7-2 with TRBJ2-1; no clear D gene. V lost 1 base, J lost 4 bases, and 5 bases lay in between. The germline gives CDR1 SGHTA, CDR2 FQGNSA. This CDR3 has 13 residues. The full variable domain, in which reference TRBV7-2 and TRBJ2-1 provide the parts outside the CDR3, is GAGVSQSPSNKVTEKGKDVELRCDPISGHTALYWYRQSLGQGLEFLIYFQGNSAPDKSGLPSDRFSAERTGGSVSTLTIQRTQQEDSAVYLCASSLEVYNEQFFGPGTRLTVL.

The chain combines TRBV6-2 or TRBV6-3 with TRBJ1-5; D is perhaps TRBD1 (6 bases). V was shortened by 6 bases and J by 3 bases, with 18 bases between the two germline ends. The CDR3 has 16 amino acids. Germline V lookup: CDR1 MNHEY, CDR2 SVGEGT. CDR3 DNA: TGTGCCAGCAGCACCAGGGGAAGGGGTCCCAATCAGCCCCAGCATTTT. Translation: CASSTRGRGPNQPQHF.

The V gene is TRBV30, the J gene TRBJ2-7, with TRBD2 identical over 8 bases. The germline CDR1 and CDR2 sequences are GTSNPN and SVGIG (reference sequence). There are 14 residues in the CDR3. J lost 6 bases, V lost 2 bases, and 9 bases had no gene match. The CDR3 here is CAWSPPGGNFEQYF. In DNA form, the CDR3 reads TGTGCCTGGAGTCCCCCGGGGGGGAATTTCGAGCAGTACTTC.

J is TRBJ1-6 and V is TRBV7-2; D not resolved. Germline-derived CDR1 and CDR2 are SGHTA and FQGNSA. V was shortened by 5 bases and J by 7 bases, with 12 bases between the two germline ends. The CDR3 length is 14 residues. The CDR3 DNA sequence: TGTGCCAGCAGCACCGTCGGGATAAATTCACCCCTCCACTTT. It encodes CASSTVGINSPLHF. The complete variable domain, with remaining parts taken from reference TRBV7-2 and TRBJ1-6, reads GAGVSQSPSNKVTEKGKDVELRCDPISGHTALYWYRQSLGQGLEFLIYFQGNSAPDKSGLPSDRFSAERTGGSVSTLTIQRTQQEDSAVYLCASSTVGINSPLHFGNGTRLTVT.

This clonotype showed up just a few times. In DNA form, the CDR3 reads TGCGCCAGCAGCCAACCAGGACTAGATGGGGCCGGGGAGCTGTTTTTT. Protein sequence: CASSQPGLDGAGELFF. The chain carries TRBV4-3 and TRBJ2-2; 7 bases match TRBD2. Germline-derived CDR1 and CDR2 are LGHNA and YSLEER. The V gene end was trimmed by 2 bases and the J gene end by 6 bases; junction bases not matched to a gene: 9. The CDR3 consists of 16 residues.

This clonotype was counted only a few times. The chain is built from TRBV7-9 and TRBJ2-5; D is perhaps TRBD1 (5 bases). The DNA matches TRBJ2-7 better at its end, which makes the J call doubtful. Germline V CDR1 and CDR2: SEHNR, FQNEAQ (reference sequence). The CDR3 loop spans 14 amino acids. CDR3 sequence reads: CASSLAGRNNEQYF. In DNA form, the CDR3 reads TGTGCCAGCAGCTTGGCAGGGCGGAATAACGAGCAGTACTTC.

This clonotype was counted at least ten times. The chain carries TRBV7-2 and TRBJ2-3, with unresolved D. Trimming removed 1 base from V and 1 base from J, with 3 bases in between. Germline CDR1 is SGHTA and CDR2 is FQGNSA. The CDR3 has 13 amino acids. CDR3 in amino acids: CASSLGGTDTQYF. The CDR3 region has the DNA TGTGCCAGCAGCTTAGGAGGCACAGATACGCAGTATTTT.

V usage is TRBV9 and J usage is TRBJ2-3; 10 bases line up with TRBD1. The CDR3 totals 16 residues. The trim removed 4 bases at V and 3 bases at J, leaving 8 bases unmatched. From germline, CDR1 is SGDLS and CDR2 YYNGEE. CDR3 DNA sequence: TGTGCCAGCAGCATACCGGGACAGGGGTATACAGATACGCAGTATTTT. It encodes CASSIPGQGYTDTQYF. Looking up the rest from reference TRBV9 and TRBJ2-3 gives the full variable domain: DSGVTQTPKHLITATGQRVTLRCSPRSGDLSVYWYQQSLDQGLQFLIQYYNGEERAKGNILERFSAQQFPDLHSELNLSSLELGDSALYFCASSIPGQGYTDTQYFGPGTRLTVL.

The CDR3: CSARSLAGDTQYF. The CDR3 DNA sequence: TGCAGTGCTAGGTCACTAGCGGGAGATACGCAGTATTTT. This chain connects TRBV20-1 to TRBJ2-3; 9 positions match TRBD2. The V segment lost 3 bases and the J segment 5 bases; nucleotides outside the gene matches: 3. The CDR3 has 13 residues. Germline V gene lookup returns CDR1 DFQATT and CDR2 SNEGSKA (reference sequence).

The chain employs TRBV7-8 and TRBJ1-1; no clear D gene. Deletions cut 4 bases from V and 1 base from J, with 10 bases between. The CDR3 covers 14 residues. Per germline, CDR1 SGHVS and CDR2 FQNEAQ. CDR3 amino acids: CASSSRAENTEAFF. Written as DNA, the CDR3 is TGTGCCAGCAGCTCCCGGGCAGAGAACACTGAAGCTTTCTTT.

This clonotype has a handful of counts. This sequence joins TRBV11-2 and TRBJ2-3, with 9 nucleotides matching TRBD2. CDR3 size: 15 residues. V shed 2 bases and J 7 bases; nucleotides not matched to a gene: 7. The germline CDR1 and CDR2 sequences are SGHAT and FQNNGV. In DNA, the CDR3 is TGTGCCAGCAGCTTACAGCTAGCGGGGAGACATACGCAGTATTTT. Translated: CASSLQLAGRHTQYF.

V gene TRBV4-3 combines with J gene TRBJ2-3, with D tentatively TRBD2 (7 bases). The CDR3 is 17 residues long. Between the trimmed V and J ends, which lost 5 bases and 3 bases, there was a span of 21 bases. Germline loops: CDR1 LGHNA, CDR2 YSLEER. DNA for the CDR3: TGCGCCAGCAGCTCCCCCGGGGGGCTGGCGGGAACAGATACGCAGTATTTT. Translated: CASSSPGGLAGTDTQYF.

This clonotype was seen ten or more times. The rearrangement uses TRBV11-2 and TRBJ2-1; D not resolved. V lost 2 bases to trimming and J lost 8 bases, with 4 bases between them. Germline lookup yields CDR1 SGHAT and CDR2 FQNNGV. The CDR3 has 11 residues. The CDR3, as DNA: TGTGCCAGCAGCTTAAGCGATGAGCAGTTCTTC. Translation gives CASSLSDEQFF.

With regard to this clonotype: This could be a read error, since a much larger clone is one nucleotide away. V and J are TRBV6-5 and TRBJ1-4; D gene unclear. Trimming removed 10 bases from V and 8 bases from J, with 17 bases in between. The CDR3 loop spans 13 amino acids. CDR1 is MNHEY and CDR2 is SVGAGI in the germline V gene. For the CDR3, the DNA is TGTGCCACATCCGCAGCGAGGCAGGAAAAACTGTTTTTT. This encodes CATSAARQEKLFF.

V gene TRBV7-3 combines with J gene TRBJ1-1; unclear D gene. CDR1 is SGHTA, CDR2 FQGTGA, per germline. This CDR3 contains 13 residues. V lost 5 bases to trimming and J lost 1 base, with 8 bases between them. The CDR3 DNA reads TGTGCCAGCAGCGAAGGGCCGAACACTGAAGCTTTCTTT. This encodes CASSEGPNTEAFF. Variable domain in full (rest from reference TRBV7-3 and TRBJ1-1): GAGVSQTPSNKVTEKGKYVELRCDPISGHTALYWYRQSLGQGPEFLIYFQGTGAADDSGLPNDRFFAVRPEGSVSTLKIQRTERGDSAVYLCASSEGPNTEAFFGQGTRLTVV.

A few counts support this clonotype. The chain employs TRBV27 and TRBJ2-7; perhaps TRBD2 as D (6 bases). Germline CDR1 is MNHEY and CDR2 is SMNVEV (reference sequence). The CDR3 runs to 14 residues. V gave up 6 bases and J gave up 3 bases, with 15 bases separating them. CDR3 amino acids: CASRLAGMNYEQYF. In nucleotides, the CDR3 is TGTGCCAGCAGGCTGGCGGGGATGAACTACGAGCAGTACTTC.

The rearrangement joins TRBV18 to TRBJ2-2; weak D call: TRBD1 (6 bases). The CDR3 extends over 14 amino acids. V was trimmed by 1 base and J by 6 bases, leaving 9 bases between them. The germline CDR1 and CDR2 sequences are KGHSH and LQKENI. The CDR3 sequence: CASSPQDSSGELFF. The CDR3 nucleotides are TGTGCCAGCTCACCACAGGACAGCTCCGGGGAGCTGTTTTTT.

This clonotype was found a few times. The rearrangement uses TRBV6-2 or TRBV6-3 and TRBJ2-6; tentatively, D is TRBD2 (5 bases). The CDR3 has 15 residues. Germline CDR1 MNHEY, CDR2 SVGEGT. Deletions cut 2 bases from V and 2 bases from J, with 7 bases between. CDR3 DNA sequence: TGTGCCAGCAGTTACGAGGAGGCTGGGGCCAACGTCCTGACTTTC. Translated, it gives CASSYEEAGANVLTF.

This clonotype was counted once. The chain carries TRBV20-1 and TRBJ2-5; 10 nucleotides agree with TRBD2. CDR1 and CDR2 (germline): DFQATT, SNEGSKA (reference sequence). The CDR3 contains 15 residues. V trimming: 2 bases; J trimming: 1 base; junction bases outside the gene matches: 4. CDR3 sequence: CSARPTSGIQETQYF. Here the CDR3 DNA reads TGCAGTGCTAGACCAACTAGCGGGATCCAAGAGACCCAGTACTTC.

The chain couples TRBV7-2 to TRBJ2-3, with D perhaps TRBD1 or TRBD2 (5 bases each). V was trimmed by 0 bases and J by 2 bases, leaving 12 bases between them. The CDR3 consists of 16 residues. Looked up from germline, CDR1 is SGHTA and CDR2 is FQGNSA. The CDR3 region is CASSLAPGRSTDTQYF. In nucleotides, the CDR3 is TGTGCCAGCAGCTTAGCCCCGGGACGCTCCACAGATACGCAGTATTTT.

The genes are TRBV9 and TRBJ2-2, with 7 bases aligning to TRBD2. Looked up from germline, CDR1 is SGDLS and CDR2 is YYNGEE. Germline trimming cut 0 bases from V and 3 bases from J; bases unmatched to any gene: 2. The CDR3 sequence is 15 residues long. The CDR3 protein is CASSVGREYTGELFF. CDR3 coding DNA: TGTGCCAGCAGCGTAGGGCGGGAGTACACCGGGGAGCTGTTTTTT. Supplemented by reference TRBV9 and TRBJ2-2, the full variable domain reads DSGVTQTPKHLITATGQRVTLRCSPRSGDLSVYWYQQSLDQGLQFLIQYYNGEERAKGNILERFSAQQFPDLHSELNLSSLELGDSALYFCASSVGREYTGELFFGEGSRLTVL.

The V and J genes are TRBV24-1 and TRBJ2-2; 11 positions match TRBD2. The CDR3 runs to 17 residues. V dropped 3 bases and J dropped 2; count of bases not matched to a gene: 4. CDR1 is KGHDR and CDR2 is SFDVKD in the germline V gene. CDR3 protein: CATSDPGTSGNTGELFF. CDR3 bases: TGTGCCACCAGTGATCCCGGGACTAGCGGTAACACCGGGGAGCTGTTTTTT.

V gene TRBV20-1 combines with J gene TRBJ2-1; no clear D gene. The CDR3 is 15 amino acids. Germline lookup yields CDR1 DFQATT and CDR2 SNEGSKA (reference sequence). Trimming removed 0 bases at V and 8 bases at J, with 17 bases between. The CDR3 loop reads CSARDPSSPGYEQFF. The CDR3 DNA reads TGCAGTGCTAGAGATCCAAGCAGTCCTGGATATGAGCAGTTCTTC.

This clonotype has only a few counts. The rearrangement joins TRBV20-1 to TRBJ2-5; TRBD1 might be the D (6 bases). Germline CDR1 reads DFQATT; CDR2 reads SNEGSKA (reference sequence). This CDR3 comprises 13 residues. Between the trimmed V and J ends, which lost 3 bases and 4 bases, there was a span of 12 bases. CDR3 nucleotide sequence: TGCAGTGCTAGTGGGGGCGCGGGAGAGACCCAGTACTTC. Its translation is CSASGGAGETQYF.